This TCR beta chain comes out of a study of T cells after yellow fever vaccination. For this clonotype: This may arise from a read error, as a much more abundant clone is one base away.

Per the germline V gene, CDR1 is LGHNA and CDR2 is YNFKEQ. The CDR3 is 16 amino acids. The germline V and J ends were trimmed by 4 bases and 5 bases, with 21 bases remaining between them. TCRdb used MiXCR to reprocess the 5' RACE reads, holding one entry per CDR3 protein. The table records approximately 300,000 distinct CDR3 sequences, 9.5% to 12% of them present only once. The V call is TRBV4-2, the J call TRBJ2-7, with D possibly being TRBD1 (6 bases). The starting material was CD4+ T cells sorted from PBMCs, obtained 45 days after the yellow fever booster vaccination. The sequence came from a man between 18 and 29 years old who received the YFV17D yellow fever vaccine. CDR3 nucleotides: TGTGCCAGCAGCCTACACCCGGGACATGGTGGCAACGAGCAGTACTTC. As protein: CASSLHPGHGGNEQYF.